The clone carrying this T cell receptor (beta chain) has ten or more counts. Its cognate antigen is unknown. MiXCR was run by TCRdb on the RACE reads, yielding one entry per CDR3 protein. This table has under 400,000 distinct CDR3 sequences, roughly 5.3% appearing once. This sample was taken from a study of human T cells and chemical hapten exposure. Time point meaning: pre-sensitization, week 0. Regarding treatment: therapeutic diphenylcyclopropenone sensitization with weekly scalp DPC. The starting material, unfractionated whole blood, was used for total RNA extraction. Germline values: CDR1 MNHNS, CDR2 SASEGT. This CDR3 has 20 amino acids. Trimming shortened V by 3 bases and J by 2 bases, and 26 bases separated the two germline ends. Overall study results and limits: Expanded TCR sets contained significantly more large CDR3 similarity clusters than controls.

This sequence originates from a woman aged 45-65 years with alopecia areata. Some clones in this sample may be carry-over from other donors' samples. The material sequenced was whole blood, taken in connection with sensitization to the hapten diphenylcyclopropenone (DPC). V gene TRBV6-1 combines with J gene TRBJ2-1; D is perhaps TRBD1 (9 bases). The CDR3 DNA is TGTGCCAGCAGTGACGGGAGGGGGACAGGGTGGACTAGCACCTACAATGAGCAGTTCTTC. This codes for CASSDGRGTGWTSTYNEQFF.